This T cell receptor beta chain appears in the sequencing data of a study of ipilimumab plus nivolumab after autologous stem cell transplantation. Study details: A median of roughly eight nivolumab and 5 or 6 ipilimumab doses were given. Study findings and constraints: The authors say TCR, Treg and microbiome findings warrant further study.

V lost 2 bases to trimming and J lost 7 bases, with 17 bases between them. Germline CDR1 GTSNPN, CDR2 SVGIG (reference sequence). This CDR3 region has 15 residues. A remark on this clone: Its antigen is unknown.

The repertoire was sequenced with immunoSEQ multiplex PCR; TCRdb's copy has only in-frame clones and lacks some. The data hold approximately 84,000 clones, with nearly 85% observed a single time. This sequence joins TRBV30 and TRBJ1-4, with a possible D match to TRBD1 (5 bases). This specimen consisted of PBMCs, obtained in a trial of ipilimumab plus nivolumab as post-transplant consolidation. The receptor was isolated from a male donor with diffuse large B-cell lymphoma. Written as DNA, the CDR3 is TGTGCCTGGAGTCGGGACCCTCGGGGGAGTGAAAAACTGTTTTTT. It codes for CAWSRDPRGSEKLFF.